This T cell receptor (beta chain) was observed in a study of blood T cell repertoires in COVID-19. Overall study: The origin of the acute and convalescent COVID-19 samples was the United States, Italy and Spain. From T cells, B-cell-depleted T cells, or PBMCs came the material, which was cDNA or gDNA.

Per the original methods: The authors estimated nucleated cell counts from reference gene primer amplification. Some clones are missing from TCRdb's copy, which holds only in-frame ones; the method was immunoSEQ multiplex PCR. V and J calls and clone size come straight from that table; D and trimming were deduced from the DNA. This sample has 60,000 to 85,000 clones; about 85% occur once, and the top ten carry around 3.5%. The Seattle site enrolled patients during active infection and followed them longitudinally. The sequence was collected from a woman between 45 and 65 years old with COVID-19, enrolled during active disease. The sample comprised peripheral blood.

CDR3 sequence (DNA): TGTGCCAGCAGCGCTTACAGGGGCGCCCGGTACAATGAGCAGTTCTTC. Protein: CASSAYRGARYNEQFF. The chain employs TRBV9 and TRBJ2-1; 7 bases align to TRBD1. CDR1 and CDR2 (germline): SGDLS, YYNGEE. The CDR3 totals 16 residues. J lost 4 bases, V lost 3 bases, and 10 bases had no gene match.